This TCR beta chain was documented in a study of CXCR3-negative and CXCR3-positive naive CD8 T cells. Study-wide findings and caveats: Greater hydrophobicity was found in TRB CDR3s of CXCR3-positive naive cells than of CXCR3-negative naive cells. Naive subsets had comparable surface CD5, so TRB CDR3 properties gauged TCR strength.

Naive CD8+ T lymphocytes were specified as CD45RO-CCR7+CD27+CD95-. As concerns this clonotype: Its antigen is unidentified.

The TRB cDNA libraries were prepared by 5' RACE with UMI labels. Reprocessing the 5' RACE reads, TCRdb reports a single entry for every CDR3 protein and omits DNA. Its clone listing holds approximately 89,000 distinct CDR3 sequences. CDR3 length: 15 amino acids. Germline lookup yields CDR1 ENHRY and CDR2 SYGVKD. The sequence was obtained from a human donor in good health. Some clones in this sample may be carry-over from other donors' samples. The rearrangement uses TRBV10-3 and TRBJ2-2; TCRdb lists TRBD2, though no DNA is available to test this call. The sample taken for sequencing was naive CXCR3+ CD8+ T cells from blood. Subset meaning: CD45RO-CCR7+CD27+CD95- naive CD8+ T cells expressing CXCR3 (TNR3+). This chain's CDR3 is CAISLAGEATGELFF.